The following is a T cell receptor beta chain sequence with its context. This clone's antigen is unknown. The record has no base qualities; no much larger clone is one base away. In the paper's terms, the treatment or condition label means: allogeneic hematopoietic cell transplantation with graft depleted of TCRalphabeta T cells and CD19 B cells. Transplant recipients were children who received TCRalphabeta/CD19-depleted allogeneic hematopoietic cell grafts. Library generation was performed with PCR. Sequencing instrument: Illumina HiSeq 2500. TCR library preparation used molecular barcoding, with unique molecular identifiers applied to normalize quantification of the TCRbeta repertoire. TCRdb handled the public reads itself, with Q25 trimming in fastp and clone calling in MiXCR, and kept productive beta chains. Every CDR3 protein is listed once, alongside the most common genes and DNA of its rows. This sample has about 980,000 distinct CDR3 sequences in its table, and about 29% of those were observed once. Together, the top ten hold 28% of the sample.

From the cysteine up to the phenylalanine, the CDR3 has a length of 16 residues. Only the CDR3 DNA stays, 48 bases, in frame from base 1. V and J are truncated by 0 bases and 3 bases respectively, leaving an intervening sequence of 12 bases. The germline V gene sets CDR1 to LGHNA and CDR2 to YSLEER. The data are from a study of T-cell reconstitution after alpha-beta-depleted transplantation in children (dated by TCRdb to about 2016). Broadly, across the study: Using TCR repertoire profiling, the study quantitatively followed how T-cell immune reconstitution unfolded in children after TCRalphabeta/CD19-depleted allogeneic hematopoietic cell transplantation.

General study outcomes and caveats: Apparently early alphabetaT-cell count recovery about two months after transplant reportedly relied on only several hundred rapidly expanded clones derived from non-depleted graft cells. Over subsequent months, a decline in hyperexpanded clone frequencies was noted, and after one year, T-cell counts and TCRbeta diversity were mostly ascribed to newly produced T cells. The high TCRbeta diversity at day 60 in some patients was ascribed to recipient T cells and intrathymic progenitors that had survived conditioning.

This sequence uses TRBV4-3 and TRBJ1-5, with no confidently assigned D gene. This clonotype was sampled from a boy under two years old who had a stem cell transplant for SCID, so the T cells may come from the graft donor. The material was PBMCs, mostly from graft donor cells, obtained 360 days after TCRalphabeta/CD19-depleted stem cell transplant. CDR3 loop: CASSQDFAQDNQPQHF. The sequence in DNA is TGCGCCAGCAGCCAAGATTTCGCACAAGACAATCAGCCCCAGCATTTT.